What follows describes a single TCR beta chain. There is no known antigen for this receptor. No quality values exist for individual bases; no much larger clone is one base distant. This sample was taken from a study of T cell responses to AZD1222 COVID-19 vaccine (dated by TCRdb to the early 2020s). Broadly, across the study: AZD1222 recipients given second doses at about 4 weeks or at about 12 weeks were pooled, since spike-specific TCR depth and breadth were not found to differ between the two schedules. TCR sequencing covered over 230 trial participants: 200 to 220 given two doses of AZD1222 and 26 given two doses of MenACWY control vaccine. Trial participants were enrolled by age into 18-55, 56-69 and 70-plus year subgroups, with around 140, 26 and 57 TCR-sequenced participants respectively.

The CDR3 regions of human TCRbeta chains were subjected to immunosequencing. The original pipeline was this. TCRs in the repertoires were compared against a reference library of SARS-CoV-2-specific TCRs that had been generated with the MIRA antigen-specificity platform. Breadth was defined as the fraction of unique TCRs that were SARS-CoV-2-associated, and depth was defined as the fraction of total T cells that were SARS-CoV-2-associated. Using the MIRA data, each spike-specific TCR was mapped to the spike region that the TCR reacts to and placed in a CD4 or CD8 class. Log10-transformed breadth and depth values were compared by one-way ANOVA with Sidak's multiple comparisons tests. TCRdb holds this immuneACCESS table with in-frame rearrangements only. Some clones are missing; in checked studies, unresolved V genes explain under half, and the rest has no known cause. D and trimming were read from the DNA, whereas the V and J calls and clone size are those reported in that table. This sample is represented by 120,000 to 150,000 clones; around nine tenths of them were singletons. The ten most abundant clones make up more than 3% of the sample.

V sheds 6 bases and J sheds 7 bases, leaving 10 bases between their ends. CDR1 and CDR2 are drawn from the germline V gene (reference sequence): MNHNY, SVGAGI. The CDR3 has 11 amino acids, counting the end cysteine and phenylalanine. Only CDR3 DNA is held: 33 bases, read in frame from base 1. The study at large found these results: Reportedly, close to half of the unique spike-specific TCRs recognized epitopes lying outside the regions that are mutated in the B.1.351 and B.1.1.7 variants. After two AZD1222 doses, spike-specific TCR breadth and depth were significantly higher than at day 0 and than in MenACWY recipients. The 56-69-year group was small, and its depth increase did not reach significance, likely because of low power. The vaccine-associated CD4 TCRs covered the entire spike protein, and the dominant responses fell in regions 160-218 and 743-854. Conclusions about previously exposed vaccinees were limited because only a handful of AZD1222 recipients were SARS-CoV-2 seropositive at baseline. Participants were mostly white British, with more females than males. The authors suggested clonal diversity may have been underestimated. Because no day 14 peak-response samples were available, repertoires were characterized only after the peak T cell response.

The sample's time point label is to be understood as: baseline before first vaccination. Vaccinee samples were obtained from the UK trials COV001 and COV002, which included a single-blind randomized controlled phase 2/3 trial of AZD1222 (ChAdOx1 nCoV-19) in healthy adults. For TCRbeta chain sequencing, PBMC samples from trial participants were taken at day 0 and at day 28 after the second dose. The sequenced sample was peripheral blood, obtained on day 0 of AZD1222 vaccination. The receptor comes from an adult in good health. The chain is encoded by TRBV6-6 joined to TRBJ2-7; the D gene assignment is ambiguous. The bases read TGTGCCAGCAGCACAGTGGGGGAGCAGTACTTC. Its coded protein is CASSTVGEQYF.